A selection of T cell receptor beta chains follows, all from one sample in a study of T cell changes during pregnancy in multiple sclerosis. Sequencing used immunoSEQ multiplex PCR; TCRdb keeps in-frame clones, though not all of them. The profile shows about 38,000 clones, about nine tenths of them singletons. The sample consisted of CD4+ T cells from peripheral blood mononuclear cells, taken after pregnancy. The receptor set was obtained from a female donor in good health, enrolled as a control in a pregnancy study. Each CDR3 is given with its conserved first and last residue. D genes are given only for firm matches. Clone size, where shown, is once, few, many, or a class for clones that have expanded.

clone_size	v_call	d_call	j_call	cdr3_aa	cdr3_nt
-	TRBV10-1	-	TRBJ2-5	CASRNHGERETQYF	TGCGCCAGCAGGAACCACGGGGAGCGAGAGACCCAGTACTTC
-	TRBV5-1	-	TRBJ2-7	CASSLRGGYEQYF	TGCGCCAGCAGCTTGAGAGGGGGCTACGAGCAGTACTTC
few	TRBV20-1	TRBD2	TRBJ2-7	CSAREDGTSVF	TGCAGTGCTAGAGAGGACGGGACTAGCGTTTTT
-	TRBV14	-	TRBJ1-1	CASRGQQGGLTEAFF	TGTGCCAGCAGGGGACAACAGGGAGGGCTCACTGAAGCTTTCTTT
-	TRBV11-3	TRBD2	TRBJ2-1	CASSSGTSVGEQFF	TGTGCCAGCAGCTCCGGGACTAGTGTTGGTGAGCAGTTCTTC
few	TRBV6-1	TRBD2	TRBJ2-3	CASTTLAGVADTQYF	TGTGCCAGCACCACGCTAGCGGGAGTGGCAGATACGCAGTATTTT
-	TRBV5-6	-	TRBJ1-1	CASTNNRGTEAFF	TGTGCCAGCACCAACAACCGGGGGACTGAAGCTTTCTTT
-	TRBV18	-	TRBJ1-4	CASSPQQGHEKLFF	TGTGCCAGCTCACCACAACAGGGCCATGAAAAACTGTTTTTT
-	TRBV18	-	TRBJ2-3	CASSLAPGGGMIRTDTQYF	TGTGCCAGCTCACTGGCCCCGGGCGGCGGGATGATTCGCACAGATACGCAGTATTTT
-	TRBV28	-	TRBJ1-4	CASTTRAGRINEKLFF	TGTGCCAGCACTACGCGAGCGGGCAGGATAAATGAAAAACTGTTTTTT
-	TRBV6-1	-	TRBJ2-4	CASPPPGIKNIQYF	TGTGCCAGCCCTCCCCCCGGGATCAAAAACATTCAGTACTTC
-	TRBV14	TRBD1	TRBJ2-6	CASSQTGAGGISGANVLTF	TGTGCCAGCAGCCAAACAGGTGCAGGGGGAATCTCTGGGGCCAACGTCCTGACTTTC
once	TRBV30	TRBD1	TRBJ1-2	CAWSLTTGAVGGYTF	TGTGCCTGGAGTTTGACGACAGGGGCGGTTGGCGGCTACACCTTC
-	TRBV28	-	TRBJ2-4	CASSLEGRDIQYF	TGTGCCAGCAGTTTAGAGGGTAGAGACATTCAGTACTTC
-	TRBV11-2	TRBD1	TRBJ1-1	CASSKQGARTEAFF	TGTGCCAGCAGCAAACAGGGGGCGCGAACTGAAGCTTTCTTT
-	TRBV30	TRBD2	TRBJ2-1	CAWARGSYNEQFF	TGTGCCTGGGCCCGCGGGAGCTACAATGAGCAGTTCTTC
-	TRBV5-1	TRBD1	TRBJ2-2	CASSLGGQAGTGELFF	TGCGCCAGCAGCTTAGGGGGACAGGCCGGGACCGGGGAGCTGTTTTTT
-	TRBV30	TRBD1	TRBJ1-4	CACSLWDRVNEKLFF	TGTGCCTGTTCGTTATGGGACAGGGTTAATGAAAAACTGTTTTTT
-	TRBV19	-	TRBJ2-3	CASKKRGGADTQYF	TGTGCCAGTAAGAAAAGAGGGGGGGCAGATACGCAGTATTTT
-	TRBV9	-	TRBJ2-5	CASSVVGGGETQYF	TGTGCCAGCAGCGTGGTGGGCGGAGGGGAGACCCAGTACTTC
medium-sized	TRBV30	TRBD1	TRBJ1-1	CAWKIQGNPEAFF	TGTGCCTGGAAGATACAGGGGAACCCTGAAGCTTTCTTT
-	TRBV30	TRBD1	TRBJ2-5	CAWGIPGQLEIETQYF	TGTGCCTGGGGAATTCCGGGACAGCTCGAAATTGAGACCCAGTACTTC
-	TRBV18	-	TRBJ2-5	CASAGRTQETQYF	TGTGCCAGCGCGGGACGGACTCAAGAGACCCAGTACTTC
-	TRBV7-7	-	TRBJ2-1	CASSLSGTLNEQFF	TGTGCCAGCAGTTTATCCGGGACTCTCAATGAGCAGTTCTTC
-	TRBV19	-	TRBJ2-7	CASSWANEQYF	TGTGCCAGTAGTTGGGCTAACGAGCAGTACTTC
-	TRBV20-1	-	TRBJ2-3	CSAYTDTQYF	TGCAGTGCCTACACAGATACGCAGTATTTT
-	TRBV10-2	-	TRBJ1-5	CASSEAGVGNQPQHF	TGCGCCAGCAGTGAGGCAGGGGTGGGCAATCAGCCCCAGCATTTT
-	TRBV12-1	-	TRBJ1-6	CASSFFSIGTTTRGHLHF	TGTGCCAGCAGCTTTTTCTCTATCGGGACCACCACTAGGGGGCACCTCCACTTT
-	TRBV7-9	-	TRBJ2-6	CASIDDRIPGANVLTF	TGTGCCAGCATCGACGACAGAATCCCTGGGGCCAACGTCCTGACTTTC
-	TRBV5-1	TRBD2	TRBJ2-1	CASSHGLAGVNEQFF	TGCGCCAGCAGCCACGGACTAGCGGGAGTCAATGAGCAGTTCTTC
-	TRBV19	-	TRBJ2-7	CASKPPGGEQYF	TGTGCCAGTAAACCCCCCGGTGGCGAGCAGTACTTC
-	TRBV5-4	-	TRBJ2-5	CASSQAQETQYF	TGTGCCAGCAGCCAGGCGCAAGAGACCCAGTACTTC
-	TRBV5-8	-	TRBJ1-3	CASSLGYRDSGNTIYF	TGTGCCAGCAGCTTGGGGTACCGGGACTCTGGAAACACCATATATTTT
-	TRBV5-1	-	TRBJ1-4	CASSTSGTQNEKLFF	TGCGCCAGCAGCACTTCCGGGACACAGAATGAAAAACTGTTTTTT
-	TRBV5-1	-	TRBJ2-2	CASSSLKNTGELFF	TGCGCCAGCAGCTCACTCAAGAACACCGGGGAGCTGTTTTTT
-	TRBV30	-	TRBJ1-1	CAWSRVGGTEAFF	TGTGCCTGGAGTAGGGTGGGGGGCACTGAAGCTTTCTTT
once	TRBV21-1	-	TRBJ2-1	CASMLTSGSYCNEQFF	TGTGCCAGCATGCTGACTAGCGGGAGTTACTGCAATGAGCAGTTCTTC
once	TRBV6-5	TRBD2	TRBJ2-1	CASSRPSGHEQFF	TGTGCCAGCAGTCGCCCTAGCGGGCATGAGCAGTTCTTC
-	TRBV27	-	TRBJ2-3	CASSPLPAGVTDTQYF	TGTGCCAGCAGTCCCCTACCGGCAGGGGTGACAGATACGCAGTATTTT
-	TRBV19	-	TRBJ2-6	CASSIAAGSDSGANVLTF	TGTGCCAGTAGTATAGCTGCAGGCAGTGACTCTGGGGCCAACGTCCTGACTTTC
-	TRBV7-2	TRBD2	TRBJ2-1	CASSLAFFSGGSNEQFF	TGTGCCAGCAGCTTAGCGTTTTTTAGCGGGGGTTCCAATGAGCAGTTCTTC
-	TRBV5-1	-	TRBJ1-3	CASSLDGSGNTIYF	TGCGCCAGCAGCTTGGACGGCTCTGGAAACACCATATATTTT
-	TRBV7-6	TRBD2	TRBJ2-7	CASSLESGASGSYEQYF	TGTGCCAGCAGCTTGGAATCCGGGGCTAGCGGCTCCTACGAGCAGTACTTC
-	TRBV4-3	TRBD1	TRBJ2-3	CASSPGTGGVIDTQYF	TGCGCCAGCAGCCCCGGGACAGGGGGAGTTATAGATACGCAGTATTTT
-	TRBV29-1	TRBD1	TRBJ1-2	CSVDLQGAGGGYTF	TGCAGCGTTGACCTACAGGGGGCAGGGGGTGGCTACACCTTC
-	TRBV2	-	TRBJ2-4	CASSDRQGAKNIQYF	TGTGCCAGCAGTGATAGGCAGGGGGCCAAAAACATTCAGTACTTC
-	TRBV2	-	TRBJ2-6	CASSGTATSGANVLTF	TGTGCCAGCAGTGGGACAGCAACCTCTGGGGCCAACGTCCTGACTTTC
-	TRBV10-2	TRBD2	TRBJ2-1	CASSALSGKSSYNEQFF	TGCGCCAGCAGTGCCCTTAGCGGGAAAAGCTCCTACAATGAGCAGTTCTTC
-	TRBV19	TRBD1	TRBJ1-2	CASRHAGQASYGYTF	TGTGCCAGTAGACATGCCGGACAGGCAAGTTATGGCTACACCTTC
-	TRBV7-9	-	TRBJ2-5	CASSRSQGLGETQYF	TGTGCCAGCAGTCGGTCACAGGGTCTAGGAGAGACCCAGTACTTC
-	TRBV27	TRBD1	TRBJ2-3	CASHDRVADTQYF	TGTGCCAGCCATGACAGGGTGGCAGATACGCAGTATTTT
-	TRBV10-3	-	TRBJ2-5	CAISVPGNQETQYF	TGTGCCATCAGTGTCCCGGGGAACCAAGAGACCCAGTACTTC
-	TRBV7-2	-	TRBJ2-7	CASSANSYEQYF	TGTGCCAGCAGCGCCAACTCCTACGAGCAGTACTTC
-	TRBV7-2	-	TRBJ2-7	CASTLSSGNEQYF	TGTGCCAGCACCTTATCGTCAGGCAACGAGCAGTACTTC
-	TRBV19	TRBD1	TRBJ2-7	CASSAPPGQGAAAQYF	TGTGCCAGTAGTGCCCCACCGGGGCAGGGGGCCGCGGCGCAGTACTTC